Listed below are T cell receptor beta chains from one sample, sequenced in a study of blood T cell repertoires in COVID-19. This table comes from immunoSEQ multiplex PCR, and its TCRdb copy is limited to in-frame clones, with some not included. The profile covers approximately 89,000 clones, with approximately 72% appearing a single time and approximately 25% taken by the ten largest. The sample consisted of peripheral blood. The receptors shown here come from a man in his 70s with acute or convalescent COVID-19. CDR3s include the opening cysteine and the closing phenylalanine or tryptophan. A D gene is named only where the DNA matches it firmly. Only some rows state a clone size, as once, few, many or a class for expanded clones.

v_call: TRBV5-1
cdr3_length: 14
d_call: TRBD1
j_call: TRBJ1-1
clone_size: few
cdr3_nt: TGCGCCAGCAGCTTGGGCCAGGGGGCCGCTGAAGCTTTCTTT
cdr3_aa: CASSLGQGAAEAFF

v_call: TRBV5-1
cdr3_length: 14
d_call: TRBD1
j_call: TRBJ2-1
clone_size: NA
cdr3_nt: TGCGCCAGCAGTCCAGGGGGTTCCTACAATGAGCAGTTCTTC
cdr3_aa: CASSPGGSYNEQFF

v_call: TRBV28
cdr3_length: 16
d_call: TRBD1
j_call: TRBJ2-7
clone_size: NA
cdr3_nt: TGTGCCAGCAGACCTACCCGGACAGGGAGCTCCTACGAGCAGTACTTC
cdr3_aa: CASRPTRTGSSYEQYF

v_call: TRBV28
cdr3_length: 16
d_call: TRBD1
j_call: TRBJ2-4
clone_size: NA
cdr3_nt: TGTGCCAGCATTATGACAGGGGGCGCGGCCAAAAACATTCAGTACTTC
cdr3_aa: CASIMTGGAAKNIQYF

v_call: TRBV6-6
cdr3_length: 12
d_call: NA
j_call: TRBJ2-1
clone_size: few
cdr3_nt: TGTGCCAGCAGTTACGTAGAGGTTGAGCAGTTCTTC
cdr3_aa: CASSYVEVEQFF

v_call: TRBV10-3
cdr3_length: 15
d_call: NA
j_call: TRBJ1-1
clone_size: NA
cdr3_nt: TGTGCCATCAGTGAAGGTTATCTCAGGGACACTGAAGCTTTCTTT
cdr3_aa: CAISEGYLRDTEAFF

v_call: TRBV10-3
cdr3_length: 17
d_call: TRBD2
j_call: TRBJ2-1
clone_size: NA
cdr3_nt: TGTGCCATCAGTGAGTGGAAAGCGGGAGGGGCCAGGGATGAGCAGTTCTTC
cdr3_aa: CAISEWKAGGARDEQFF

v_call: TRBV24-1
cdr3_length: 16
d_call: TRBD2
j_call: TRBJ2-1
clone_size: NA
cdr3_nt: TGTGCCACCAGTGATACGATAGCGGGAGAGAAATATGAGCAGTTCTTC
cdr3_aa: CATSDTIAGEKYEQFF

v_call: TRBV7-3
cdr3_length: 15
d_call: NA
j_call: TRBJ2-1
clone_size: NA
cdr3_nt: TGTGCCAGCAGTCCAGCATTAGGGGTTCAGGGTGAGCAGTTCTTC
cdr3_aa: CASSPALGVQGEQFF

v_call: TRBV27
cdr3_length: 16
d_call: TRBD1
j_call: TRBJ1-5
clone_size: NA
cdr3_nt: TGTGCCAGCAGCCCAGGGGTGGGACAGTACAATCAGCCCCAGCATTTT
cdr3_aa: CASSPGVGQYNQPQHF

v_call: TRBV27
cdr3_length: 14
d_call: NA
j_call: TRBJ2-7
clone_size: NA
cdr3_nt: TGTGCCAGCAGTTTTAGCGGTCGCCCCTTCGAGCAGTACTTC
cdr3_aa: CASSFSGRPFEQYF

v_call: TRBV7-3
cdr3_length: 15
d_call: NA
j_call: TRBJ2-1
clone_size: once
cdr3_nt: TGTGCCAGCAGCCCCGGACTGAATGCGTACAATGAGCAGTTCTTC
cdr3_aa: CASSPGLNAYNEQFF

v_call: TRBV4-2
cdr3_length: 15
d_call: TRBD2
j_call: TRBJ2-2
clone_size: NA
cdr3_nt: TGTGCCAGCAGTTCCGGACTAGCCAACACCGGGGAGCTGTTTTTT
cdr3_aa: CASSSGLANTGELFF

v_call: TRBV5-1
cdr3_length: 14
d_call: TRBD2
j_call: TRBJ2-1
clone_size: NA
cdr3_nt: TGCGCCAGCAGCCCAACGACTAGCGGCAATGAGCAGTTCTTC
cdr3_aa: CASSPTTSGNEQFF

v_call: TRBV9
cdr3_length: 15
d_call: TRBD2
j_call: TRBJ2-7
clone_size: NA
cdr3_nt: TGTGCCAGCAGCGTAGCGGCTAGCGGGCTCTACGAGCAGTACTTC
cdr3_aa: CASSVAASGLYEQYF

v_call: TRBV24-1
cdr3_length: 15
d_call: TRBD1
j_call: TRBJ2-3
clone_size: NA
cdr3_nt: TGTGCCACCAGTGATGTGGGACAGGGAGGAGATACGCAGTATTTT
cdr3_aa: CATSDVGQGGDTQYF

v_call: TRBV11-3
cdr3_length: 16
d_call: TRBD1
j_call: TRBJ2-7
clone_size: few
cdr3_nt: TGTGCCAGCAGCTTAGGGAGAGGGACAGGGATCTACGAGCAGTACTTC
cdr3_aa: CASSLGRGTGIYEQYF

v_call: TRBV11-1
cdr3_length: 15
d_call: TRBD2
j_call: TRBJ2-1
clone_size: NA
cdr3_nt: TGTGCCAGCAGCGCCCGACTAGCGGTCTACAATGAGCAGTTCTTC
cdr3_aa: CASSARLAVYNEQFF

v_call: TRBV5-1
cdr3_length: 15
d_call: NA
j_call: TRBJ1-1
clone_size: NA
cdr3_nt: TGCGCCAGCAGGGGGGGTGCAGGGCTGTACACTGAAGCTTTCTTT
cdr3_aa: CASRGGAGLYTEAFF

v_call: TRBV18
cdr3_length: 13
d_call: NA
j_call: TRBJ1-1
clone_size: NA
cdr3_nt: TGTGCCAGCTCAGGACAGATGAACACTGAAGCTTTCTTT
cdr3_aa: CASSGQMNTEAFF

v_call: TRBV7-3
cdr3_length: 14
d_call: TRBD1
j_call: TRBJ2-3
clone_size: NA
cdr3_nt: TGTGCCAGCAGCCGGACAGGGGTCGGGGATACGCAGTATTTT
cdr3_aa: CASSRTGVGDTQYF

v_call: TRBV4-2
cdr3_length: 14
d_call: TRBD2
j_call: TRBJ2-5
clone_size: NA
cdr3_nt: TGTGCCAGCAGCCCGACTAGCGGTGTCGAGACCCAGTACTTC
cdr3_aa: CASSPTSGVETQYF

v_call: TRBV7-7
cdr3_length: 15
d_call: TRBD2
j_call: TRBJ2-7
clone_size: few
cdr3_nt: TGTGCTAGCAGCCCATCTAGCGGGAGCTCCTACGAGCAGTACTTC
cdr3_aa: CASSPSSGSSYEQYF

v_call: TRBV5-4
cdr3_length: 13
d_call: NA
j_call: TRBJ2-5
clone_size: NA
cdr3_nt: TGTGCCAGCAGCTTAGGACTTCGGGAGACCCAGTACTTC
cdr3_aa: CASSLGLRETQYF